This T cell receptor beta chain appears in the sequencing data of a study of T cells expressing NK-cell markers. Notes on the study in general: Whether expanded NKG2C-expressing T cell clones recognize HCMV is unknown. Similarly, these clonotypes led the CD3+CD56-NKG2C+ fraction as well in a few donors.

Concerning this clonotype: The antigen is undetermined.

The CDR3 spans 15 residues. The germline V gene encodes CDR1 SEHNR and CDR2 FQNEAQ (reference sequence). Researchers built TCR beta cDNA using 5'RACE template switching with UMIs. Each CDR3 protein gets one entry in TCRdb, which reprocessed the 5' RACE reads and gives no DNA. This table lists some 600,000 distinct CDR3 sequences. The sample was blood T cells: a sorted CD56 or NKG2C T cell subset, CD4+ or CD8+ T cells, or bulk PBMC T cells (not recorded which). J is TRBJ2-7 and V is TRBV7-9; TCRdb's D call, TRBD1, is unchecked because there is no DNA. This receptor was identified in a man aged 18 to 29 in good health. The CDR3 is CASSHRGVGIYEQYF.